The rows below give T cell receptor beta chains drawn from one sample of a study of control samples from healthy donors and cancer patients. This table comes from immunoSEQ multiplex PCR, and its TCRdb copy is limited to in-frame clones, with some not included. Here the sample spans roughly 92,000 clones, around 87% being singletons. The sample taken for sequencing was blood. These receptors came from a woman in her fifties or sixties in good health. Each CDR3 is given with its conserved first and last residue. Each record gives: CDR3 length, V gene, clone size, D gene, J gene, CDR3 DNA, CDR3 protein. The D gene is left open where the match is weak. Size values are once, few and many counts, or a class for expanded clones, and some rows have none.

13	TRBV28	.	.	TRBJ2-5	TGTGCCAGCAGTGACTGGGCGAAAGAGACCCAGTACTTC	CASSDWAKETQYF
17	TRBV2	.	.	TRBJ2-4	TGTGCCTCTAGCGGCAGGGGCGTCCTAAGGGCCAAAAACATTCAGTACTTC	CASSGRGVLRAKNIQYF
17	TRBV28	once	TRBD1	TRBJ2-7	TGTGCCAGCAGTTCCATTAAGCTGGGACAGGGGGGTTACGAGCAGTACTTC	CASSSIKLGQGGYEQYF
17	TRBV5-6	.	TRBD2	TRBJ2-7	TGTGCCAGCAGCAACCTAGTAACCGGGACTAGTACAAGGGAGCAGTACTTC	CASSNLVTGTSTREQYF
13	TRBV11-2	.	.	TRBJ2-1	TGTGCCAGCAGCTTCTCCGCCCCCAATGAGCAGTTCTTC	CASSFSAPNEQFF
12	TRBV19	.	.	TRBJ1-6	TGTGCCAGTAGTGCACCAGGAACACCCCTCCACTTT	CASSAPGTPLHF
15	TRBV9	.	.	TRBJ2-2	TGTGCCAGCAGCGTAGGTGGCTCAGGGGTCGGGGAGCTGTTTTTT	CASSVGGSGVGELFF
13	TRBV12-3/TRBV12-4	.	.	TRBJ1-3	TGTGCCAGCAGTTTGGAGGCCCTAGGCACCATATATTTT	CASSLEALGTIYF
13	TRBV12-5	few	.	TRBJ2-7	TGTGCTAGTGGTTTCAGAGACCAGGGGGAGCAGTACTTC	CASGFRDQGEQYF
12	TRBV28	.	.	TRBJ2-1	TGTGCCAGCAGTTTATGGACGGTTGAGCAGTTCTTC	CASSLWTVEQFF
14	TRBV4-3	.	.	TRBJ1-2	TGCGCCAGCAGCCCAGATGGGGGTAACTATGGCTACACCTTC	CASSPDGGNYGYTF
16	TRBV2	.	.	TRBJ2-3	TGTGCCAGCAGTGCTCCGGGACAACTTTACACGGATACGCAGTATTTT	CASSAPGQLYTDTQYF
12	TRBV2	.	.	TRBJ2-7	TGTGCCAGCAGTGAAACGGGGTACGAGCAGTACTTC	CASSETGYEQYF
13	TRBV19	.	.	TRBJ1-1	TGTGCCAGTAGTATGGGGGTTGGCACTGAAGCTTTCTTT	CASSMGVGTEAFF
13	TRBV2	.	.	TRBJ1-2	TGTGCCAGCAGTGAACAGGGAAACTATGGCTACACCTTC	CASSEQGNYGYTF
13	TRBV7-2	.	.	TRBJ1-1	TGTGCCAGCAGCCGGACCCTGAACACTGAAGCTTTCTTT	CASSRTLNTEAFF
13	TRBV7-9	once	.	TRBJ2-7	TGTGCCAGCAGCTTCGGGGGTCAGGACGAGCAGTACTTC	CASSFGGQDEQYF
16	TRBV7-3	few	.	TRBJ2-2	TGTGCCAGCAGGTTCTCGGAAGCTAGGGGCACCGGGGAGCTGTTTTTT	CASRFSEARGTGELFF
15	TRBV28	.	.	TRBJ2-7	TGTGCCAGCAGTTTGGAGGGGGTCCGCTCCTACGAGCAGTACTTC	CASSLEGVRSYEQYF
16	TRBV5-6	few	.	TRBJ1-1	TGTGCCAGCAGTAAAGGACTAGCAACGATAAACACTGAAGCTTTCTTT	CASSKGLATINTEAFF
16	TRBV19	.	TRBD1	TRBJ1-2	TGTGCCAGTAGAACCGGGACAGGGGCCCTCGCGGGGGGCTACACCTTC	CASRTGTGALAGGYTF
13	TRBV19	once	.	TRBJ1-1	TGTGCCAGTAGTATCAGGTCAACCCGCCAAGCTTTCTTT	CASSIRSTRQAFF
18	TRBV5-5	.	.	TRBJ2-6	TGTGCCAGCAGCTTGGCAGGATCGGGTTCTTCTGGGGCCAACGTCCTGACTTTC	CASSLAGSGSSGANVLTF
14	TRBV14	.	.	TRBJ2-1	TGTGCCAGCAGCCAAGGGGGTAACTACAATGAGCAGTTCTTC	CASSQGGNYNEQFF
16	TRBV19	few	TRBD1	TRBJ1-5	TGTGCCACCAGGACAGGGGGAGCGAAGAGCAATCAGCCCCAGCATTTT	CATRTGGAKSNQPQHF
15	TRBV15	.	TRBD2	TRBJ2-3	TGTGCCACCAGCGTTCTAGCGGCTAGCACAGATACGCAGTATTTT	CATSVLAASTDTQYF
16	TRBV19	.	TRBD1	TRBJ1-4	TGTGCCAGTAGGGGGACAGGGAGGGCGATCGGTGAAAAACTGTTTTTT	CASRGTGRAIGEKLFF
12	TRBV29-1	.	.	TRBJ1-2	TGCAGCGCCTTGATGGGGGGCTATGGCTACACCTTC	CSALMGGYGYTF
13	TRBV7-2	.	.	TRBJ2-7	TGTGCCAGCAGCTTAGTTCAGTTTAACGAGCAGTACTTC	CASSLVQFNEQYF
14	TRBV6-5	.	.	TRBJ2-4	TGTGCCAGCAGGCCCACCTTAGCCAAAAACATTCAGTACTTC	CASRPTLAKNIQYF
16	TRBV2	.	TRBD2	TRBJ2-3	TGTGCCAGCAGTCGGACTAGCGGGGGGCCCACAGATACGCAGTATTTT	CASSRTSGGPTDTQYF
16	TRBV7-9	.	.	TRBJ2-1	TGTGCCAGCAGCCAGACTACCACAACGGACCGCAATGAGCAGTTCTTC	CASSQTTTTDRNEQFF